This entry describes one T cell receptor beta chain. Germline trimming cut 6 bases from V and 6 bases from J; bases unmatched to any gene: 11. The CDR3 runs to 14 residues. The germline V gene encodes CDR1 SGHAT and CDR2 FQNNGV. TCRdb recomputed calls from the RT-PCR reads with MiXCR, one row per CDR3 protein. The table lists more than 600,000 distinct CDR3 sequences, over 12% of them singletons, with 3% to 4.5% in the top ten. This sequence joins TRBV11-2 and TRBJ2-7; 7 bases align to TRBD1. The sequence derives from a female donor in good health, serving as a healthy control. Sequenced input: memory CD4+ T cells from blood. The CDR3 loop is CASRRDRVVIEQYF. CDR3 in DNA: TGTGCCAGCAGACGTGACAGGGTAGTTATCGAGCAGTACTTC.